At least ten counts were recorded for the clone carrying this T cell receptor (beta chain). Researchers amplified the TCR beta CDR3 regions from RNA transcripts. The HTBI primer set was used in a first-round RT-PCR of the TCR CDR3. MiXCR, run by TCRdb on the multiplex PCR reads, gives a single entry per CDR3 protein. This sample has about 360,000 distinct CDR3 sequences, with about 18% found just once. This entry is derived from a study of T cells in Graves' hyperthyroidism and ophthalmopathy. The germline V gene has CDR1 ENHRY and CDR2 SYGVKD. The CDR3 is 15 residues long. V lost 4 bases to trimming and J lost 3 bases; unmatched junction nucleotides: 7.

This rearrangement joins TRBV10-3 to TRBJ2-7, with 9 bases identical to TRBD1. What was sequenced was blood. The sequence was obtained from a woman aged 18-29 years with Graves' hyperthyroidism. The CDR3 protein is CAISAWTGAYYEQYF. CDR3 coding DNA: TGTGCCATCAGTGCTTGGACAGGGGCTTACTACGAGCAGTACTTC.